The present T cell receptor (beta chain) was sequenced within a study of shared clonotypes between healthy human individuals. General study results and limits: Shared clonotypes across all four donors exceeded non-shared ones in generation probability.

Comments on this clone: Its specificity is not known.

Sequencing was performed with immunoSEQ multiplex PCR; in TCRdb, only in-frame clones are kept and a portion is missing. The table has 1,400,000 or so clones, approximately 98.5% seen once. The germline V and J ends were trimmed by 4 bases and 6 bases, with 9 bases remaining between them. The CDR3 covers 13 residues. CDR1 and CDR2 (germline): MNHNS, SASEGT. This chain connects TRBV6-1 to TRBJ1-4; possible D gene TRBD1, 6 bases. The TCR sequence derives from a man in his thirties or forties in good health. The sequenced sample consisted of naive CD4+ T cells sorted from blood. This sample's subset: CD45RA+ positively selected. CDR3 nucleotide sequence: TGTGCCAGCAGTGTACAGGGTTATGAAAAACTGTTTTTT. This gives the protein CASSVQGYEKLFF.